This TCR beta chain was found in a study of T-cell memory formation after mild COVID-19. Overall study context: The TCR clusters were mostly specific to one donor. Points from the study as a whole: Nothing showed for sure that second-wave clones peaking on day 37 were SARS-CoV-2 specific. Shrinking CD4+ clones resided mostly in CM and EM, and CD8+ ones in EMRA. Prior to infection, memory already included some responding clones, suggesting cross-reactive memory joined.

A single record per CDR3 protein comes from TCRdb applying MiXCR to the 5' RACE reads. The sample carries around 250,000 distinct CDR3 sequences, approximately 15% recorded once. This clonotype was seen more than once but under ten times. Its antigen remains unknown. V dropped 5 bases and J dropped 2 bases, with 16 bases sitting between them. Germline lookup yields CDR1 MGHRA and CDR2 YSYEKL. The CDR3 sequence is 16 residues long. The sample consisted of PBMCs or a T cell subset sorted from them (not recorded which). The chain joins TRBV4-1 to TRBJ2-4, with D possibly TRBD2 on 5 matching bases. The receptor was isolated from a man between 18 and 35 years old who had mild COVID-19 (a few samples of this study predate the infection). Cell type and time point are not known. CDR3 in DNA: TGCGCCAGCAGCGCCCCTTCGCGAGGGTCCAAAAACATTCAGTACTTC. Its translation: CASSAPSRGSKNIQYF.